Each of the 27 T cell receptor beta chains below was sequenced from the same sample in a study of cytomegalovirus exposure and HLA in healthy donors. The study ran its PCR with 60 Vbeta and 13 Jbeta primers. The repertoire was sequenced with immunoSEQ multiplex PCR; TCRdb's copy has only in-frame clones and lacks some. Among under 150,000 clones listed, around 77% were seen once. The specimen was PBMCs. Receptors originate from a woman aged 55-69 years in good health and CMV-seronegative.

This CDR3 is CASSFRVYSGTGSYNEQFF. The CDR3 DNA reads TGTGCCAGCAGTTTCCGAGTCTATAGCGGGACGGGGTCCTACAATGAGCAGTTCTTC. The chain links TRBV27 to TRBJ2-1; 8 bases line up with TRBD2. The junction had 14 bases not matched to a gene; V was cut back by 3 bases and J by 1 base. CDR3 length: 19 residues. The germline CDR1 and CDR2 sequences are MNHEY and SMNVEV (reference sequence).

J is TRBJ1-2 and V is TRBV5-1; tentatively, D is TRBD1 (6 bases). There are 12 residues in the CDR3. V was pared by 5 bases and J by 5 bases, with 10 bases between. Germline CDR1 reads SGHRS; CDR2 reads YFSETQ. The CDR3 protein is CASSSTGYGYTF. The CDR3 DNA reads TGCGCCAGCAGTTCGACAGGTTATGGCTACACCTTC.

Note on this clone: The same CDR3 can be traced to other DNA sequences in this sample. The chain uses TRBV5-1 and TRBJ2-7; TRBD2 is a possible D gene (5 bases). Germline values: CDR1 SGHRS, CDR2 YFSETQ. V gave up 2 bases and J gave up 3 bases, with 12 bases separating them. This CDR3 region has 14 residues. CDR3 amino acids: CASSFGDRNYEQYF. CDR3 coding DNA: TGCGCCAGCAGCTTCGGGGATAGAAACTACGAGCAGTACTTC.

V gene TRBV11-2 combines with J gene TRBJ2-7, with no clear D. The CDR3 is 12 amino acids. Trimming removed 5 bases at V and 5 bases at J, with 10 bases between. In germline, CDR1 is SGHAT, CDR2 FQNNGV. The CDR3 loop reads CASSPPSHEQYF. The DNA for the CDR3 is TGTGCCAGCAGCCCCCCGAGCCACGAGCAGTACTTC. Full variable domain (outside the CDR3, taken from reference TRBV11-2 and TRBJ2-7): EAGVAQSPRYKIIEKRQSVAFWCNPISGHATLYWYQQILGQGPKLLIQFQNNGVVDDSQLPKDRFSAERLKGVDSTLKIQPAKLEDSAVYLCASSPPSHEQYFGPGTRLTVT.

The rearrangement links TRBV28 to TRBJ1-5; D unresolved. Deletions cut 5 bases from V and 10 bases from J, with 12 bases between. There are 12 residues in the CDR3. Germline V gene data show CDR1 as MDHEN and CDR2 as SYDVKM. CDR3 coding DNA: TGTGCCAGCAGTCCCCGGTTGATCCCCCAGCATTTT. Translated, it gives CASSPRLIPQHF. Full variable domain (remainder filled in from reference TRBV28 and TRBJ1-5): DVKVTQSSRYLVKRTGEKVFLECVQDMDHENMFWYRQDPGLGLRLIYFSYDVKMKEKGDIPEGYSVSREKKERFSLILESASTNQTSMYLCASSPRLIPQHFGDGTRLSIL.

This chain connects TRBV11-1 to TRBJ2-6, with 7 bases fitting TRBD1. Germline assignment: CDR1 SGHAT and CDR2 FQDESV (reference sequence). J lost 0 bases, V lost 5 bases, and 10 bases had no gene match. The CDR3 is 18 amino acids. CDR3 region: CASSAQPGQLSGANVLTF. The CDR3, as DNA: TGTGCCAGCAGCGCACAACCGGGACAGCTCTCTGGGGCCAACGTCCTGACTTTC.

The rearrangement uses TRBV19 and TRBJ1-2, with D maybe TRBD1 (5 bases). From germline, CDR1 is LNHDA and CDR2 SQIVND (reference sequence). The CDR3 has 15 residues. Trimming took off 3 bases at V and 4 bases at J, with 15 bases between the two ends. The chain's CDR3 is CASSMGPDRIYGYTF. DNA of the CDR3: TGTGCCAGTAGTATGGGGCCGGACCGAATCTATGGCTACACCTTC.

The V gene is TRBV19, the J gene TRBJ1-5; 9 bases map to TRBD1. V lost 7 bases and J lost 7; bases outside the gene matches: 8. Per germline, CDR1 LNHDA and CDR2 SQIVND (reference sequence). The CDR3 covers 14 residues. CDR3 protein: CASKIQGAGQPQHF. The CDR3 DNA reads as TGTGCCAGTAAGATACAGGGGGCAGGCCAGCCCCAGCATTTT.

V and J are TRBV6-5 and TRBJ1-2, with 12 bases identical to TRBD1. The CDR3 consists of 15 residues. The junction had 12 bases not matched to a gene; V was cut back by 10 bases and J by 6 bases. Germline CDR1 is MNHEY and CDR2 is SVGAGI. The CDR3 nucleotides are TGTGCCATCCAACCGGGACAGGGGGCGCAGAATGGCTACACCTTC. Translated: CAIQPGQGAQNGYTF.

As concerns this clone: An end of the junction differs from the germline gene, which may be a read error. The J gene is TRBJ2-3, the V gene TRBV7-7, with D perhaps matching TRBD1 (5 bases). The germline CDR1 and CDR2 sequences are SSHAT and FNYEAQ (reference sequence). The length of the CDR3 is 15 residues. The CDR3 spells CASSLGLGVSDTQYF. CDR3 DNA: TGTGCTAGCAGCTTAGGTCTAGGGGTTTCAGATACGCAGTATTTT.

This clone came up a few times. The V call is TRBV2, the J call TRBJ2-1, with 8 bases aligning to TRBD2. Germline V gene lookup returns CDR1 SNHLY and CDR2 FYNNEI. V trimming: 8 bases; J trimming: 10 bases; junction bases outside the gene matches: 13. This CDR3 spans 14 amino acids. In DNA form, the CDR3 reads TGTGCCAGCGTCGACGGGCTAGCGGGCCAGGAGCAGTTCTTC. Translation: CASVDGLAGQEQFF.

The rearrangement joins TRBV11-3 to TRBJ2-7; 12 positions match TRBD1. This CDR3 is 17 amino acids long. With V trimmed by 4 bases and J by 3 bases, 10 bases remained unmatched. Per germline, CDR1 SGHNT and CDR2 YENEEA. CDR3 amino acids: CASSSNRGTGGFYEQYF. The CDR3 bases are TGTGCCAGCAGCTCTAACCGTGGGACAGGGGGCTTCTACGAGCAGTACTTC. The full variable domain, completed using reference TRBV11-3 and TRBJ2-7, is EAGVVQSPRYKIIEKKQPVAFWCNPISGHNTLYWYLQNLGQGPELLIRYENEEAVDDSQLPKDRFSAERLKGVDSTLKIQPAELGDSAVYLCASSSNRGTGGFYEQYFGPGTRLTVT.

This clone came up once. V and J are TRBV18 and TRBJ2-3, with 11 bases fitting TRBD2. After removal of 6 bases from V and 2 bases from J, the junction contained 16 bases not matched to a gene. Germline CDR1 reads KGHSH; CDR2 reads LQKENI. The CDR3 consists of 19 residues. The CDR3 protein is CASSRTHIRLAGFTDTQYF. The CDR3 region has the DNA TGTGCCAGCTCCCGTACCCACATCAGACTAGCGGGGTTCACAGATACGCAGTATTTT.

A few counts support this clone. The chain combines TRBV19 with TRBJ1-5, with a tentative D call TRBD1 (5 bases). Between the trimmed V and J ends, which lost 3 bases and 0 bases, there was a span of 21 bases. This CDR3 is built from 19 residues. Per the germline V gene, CDR1 is LNHDA and CDR2 is SQIVND (reference sequence). In DNA, the CDR3 is TGTGCCAGTAGTATGTTTGGCAGAGGAGGGGCGTATAGCAATCAGCCCCAGCATTTT. This encodes CASSMFGRGGAYSNQPQHF.

The rearrangement uses TRBV2 and TRBJ2-5; 9 bases agree with TRBD1. The CDR3 length is 13 residues. CDR1 and CDR2 (germline): SNHLY, FYNNEI. Trimming at V came to 6 bases and at J to 3 bases, leaving 2 bases not matched to a gene. CDR3: CASSRDREETQYF. For the CDR3, the DNA is TGTGCCAGCAGCCGGGACAGGGAAGAGACCCAGTACTTC.

CDR3 nucleotide sequence: TGTGCCAGCAGCTTGGGCAGGGACATGGGAGAGCAGTACTTC. This gives the protein CASSLGRDMGEQYF. The chain employs TRBV7-2 and TRBJ2-7, with D possibly matching TRBD1 (6 bases). CDR1 is SGHTA, CDR2 FQGNSA, per germline. The CDR3 is made up of 14 amino acids. The V end lost 3 bases, the J end lost 7 bases, and 16 bases lay between the germline ends. The entire variable domain, with the rest obtained from reference TRBV7-2 and TRBJ2-7, is as follows: GAGVSQSPSNKVTEKGKDVELRCDPISGHTALYWYRQSLGQGLEFLIYFQGNSAPDKSGLPSDRFSAERTGGSVSTLTIQRTQQEDSAVYLCASSLGRDMGEQYFGPGTRLTVT.

The chain has TRBV20-1 and TRBJ2-5, with D unresolved. The CDR3 loop spans 9 amino acids. The V gene lost 4 bases and the J gene lost 9 bases, with 6 bases spanning the gap. Looked up from germline, CDR1 is DFQATT and CDR2 is SNEGSKA (reference sequence). The CDR3 nucleotides are TGCAGTGCTACTGAGGCCCAGTACTTC. Protein product: CSATEAQYF.

The chain has TRBV23-1 and TRBJ1-2; no clear D. TRBV23-1 carries the ORF label, with uncertain function. V was cut by 0 bases and J by 2 bases, with 13 bases left in between. CDR3 length: 16 amino acids. CDR3 DNA sequence: TGCGCCAGCAGTCAATCGTGCAGGCCCCCAAACTATGGCTACACCTTC. This sequence encodes CASSQSCRPPNYGYTF.

This rearrangement joins TRBV5-1 to TRBJ2-3; TRBD1 aligns across 7 bases. The CDR3 contains 15 residues. V gave up 7 bases and J gave up 5 bases; unmatched junction bases: 13. Looked up from germline, CDR1 is SGHRS and CDR2 is YFSETQ. This CDR3 is CASPRHEGAGDTQYF. The CDR3 nucleotides are TGCGCCAGCCCCCGCCACGAGGGGGCAGGAGATACGCAGTATTTT. Full variable domain (rest looked up from reference TRBV5-1 and TRBJ2-3): KAGVTQTPRYLIKTRGQQVTLSCSPISGHRSVSWYQQTPGQGLQFLFEYFSETQRNKGNFPGRFSGRQFSNSRSEMNVSTLELGDSALYLCASPRHEGAGDTQYFGPGTRLTVL.

This clone was observed a handful of times. In DNA form, the CDR3 reads TGTGCCAGCACCGTCGTGGGACAAGCCTACGAGCAGTACTTC. It translates to CASTVVGQAYEQYF. This rearrangement joins TRBV2 to TRBJ2-7; maybe TRBD1 (6 bases). This CDR3 region has 14 residues. Trimming took 7 bases from V and 2 from J, leaving 15 bases between them. Germline V gene sequence: CDR1 SNHLY, CDR2 FYNNEI.

The chain joins TRBV18 to TRBJ2-7; TRBD1 agrees at 10 bases. The CDR3 runs 14 residues. The junction had 7 bases not matched to a gene; V was cut back by 5 bases and J by 6 bases. CDR1 and CDR2 from the germline V gene are KGHSH and LQKENI. The CDR3 nucleotides are TGTGCCAGCTCAACCTTCGGGACAGGGGTCGAGCAGTACTTC. Translating it yields CASSTFGTGVEQYF.

The J gene is TRBJ1-2, the V gene TRBV28, with D possibly TRBD1 on 5 matching bases. The CDR3 consists of 14 residues. CDR1 and CDR2 (germline): MDHEN, SYDVKM. Deletions cut 0 bases from V and 3 bases from J, with 8 bases between. The CDR3, as DNA: TGTGCCAGCAGTTTATGGGGGGGGGACTATGGCTACACCTTC. Translating gives CASSLWGGDYGYTF.

This chain links TRBV14 with TRBJ2-7; perhaps TRBD2 as D (5 bases). The CDR3 is 17 residues long. CDR1 and CDR2 (germline): SGHDN, FVKESK. Deletions cut 1 base from V and 1 base from J, with 17 bases between. The CDR3, as DNA: TGTGCCAGCAGCCAAGGGGAGACGAGGATAGGATCCTACGAGCAGTACTTC. It specifies CASSQGETRIGSYEQYF.

This chain's CDR3 is CAWRGHNSNQPQHF. Written as DNA, the CDR3 is TGTGCCTGGAGGGGACACAATAGCAATCAGCCCCAGCATTTT. J is TRBJ1-5 and V is TRBV30, with D possibly matching TRBD1 (6 bases). Germline CDR1 is GTSNPN and CDR2 is SVGIG (reference sequence). Trimming cost V 3 bases and J 0 bases, with 9 bases left between them. This CDR3 is 14 amino acids long.

The chain links TRBV5-1 to TRBJ1-2; D not certain. CDR1 is SGHRS and CDR2 is YFSETQ in the germline V gene. Trimming shortened V by 1 base and J by 2 bases, and 6 bases separated the two germline ends. This CDR3 region has 13 residues. Here the CDR3 reads CASSLSENYGYTF. In DNA form, the CDR3 reads TGCGCCAGCAGCTTGTCGGAGAACTATGGCTACACCTTC. The variable domain in full, completed from reference TRBV5-1 and TRBJ1-2, reads KAGVTQTPRYLIKTRGQQVTLSCSPISGHRSVSWYQQTPGQGLQFLFEYFSETQRNKGNFPGRFSGRQFSNSRSEMNVSTLELGDSALYLCASSLSENYGYTFGSGTRLTVV.

The sample holds one count of this clone. The CDR3 sequence: CASRQDDRANYGYTF. The CDR3 DNA sequence: TGTGCCAGTAGACAGGACGATAGAGCTAACTATGGCTACACCTTC. This chain joins TRBV6-1 and TRBJ1-2; possibly TRBD1 for D (6 bases). This CDR3 has 15 residues. Germline CDR1 and CDR2: MNHNS and SASEGT. Trimming removed 9 bases at V and 0 bases at J, with 17 bases between.

This chain uses TRBV11-2 with TRBJ1-5, with D possibly matching TRBD1 (6 bases). The V gene lost 4 bases and the J gene lost 4 bases, with 8 bases spanning the gap. Per the germline V gene, CDR1 is SGHAT and CDR2 is FQNNGV. This CDR3 contains 13 residues. The CDR3 loop reads CASSYRENQPQHF. As DNA, the CDR3 is TGTGCCAGCAGCTACAGGGAGAATCAGCCCCAGCATTTT. The entire variable domain, with the rest obtained from reference TRBV11-2 and TRBJ1-5, is as follows: EAGVAQSPRYKIIEKRQSVAFWCNPISGHATLYWYQQILGQGPKLLIQFQNNGVVDDSQLPKDRFSAERLKGVDSTLKIQPAKLEDSAVYLCASSYRENQPQHFGDGTRLSIL.